This TCR beta chain was found in a study of regulatory T cells in long-lasting Graves disease (dated by TCRdb to about 2021). With regard to the full study: Antithyroid drugs had been taken for less than 3 months by newly diagnosed Graves' disease patients. The study was conducted in China and was registered as a clinical trial. Patients with persistent Graves' disease were compared with patients with newly diagnosed Graves' disease using TCR sequencing and RNA sequencing of peripheral blood. A total of around 35 samples underwent TCR sequencing, from about 13 patients with persistent Graves' disease and 20 or so patients with newly diagnosed Graves' disease.

V and J are truncated by 4 bases and 5 bases respectively, leaving an intervening sequence of 21 bases. CDR1 is given as SGHAT and CDR2 as FQNNGV, both from the germline V gene. The CDR3 goes from the cysteine to the phenylalanine over 16 residues. Solely the CDR3 DNA is kept, with 48 bases framed from the first base. General study outcomes and caveats: Only the TCR beta chain was sequenced and analyzed. A larger number of public clonotypes was shared among persistent patients (approximately 3,000) than among newly diagnosed patients (roughly 980). The authors noted that the small sample size was a limitation that may lower accuracy. TRBV28, TRBJ1-2 and TRBJ2-5 were preferentially used in persistent disease, while TRBV20-1 and TRBJ2-1 were favored in newly diagnosed disease. Lower TCR Shannon entropy and fewer highly expanded clones were observed in persistent Graves' disease patients than in newly diagnosed patients, which suggested clonal expansion. Because the primary lesion, thyroid tissue, could not be accessed, the study looked at peripheral blood alone.

At least ten counts were recorded for this clonotype. No antigen is known for it. The sample holds no much larger clone one base away, and base qualities are not on file. Library prep was done by multiplex PCR. Sequenced using an Illumina HiSeq 4000. iRepertoire HTBI primers and Arm-PCR amplification of CDR3 regions were used to construct TCR beta libraries. Gel purification was performed on PCR products prior to sequencing. In the original analysis: A total of roughly 67 TRBV and some 15 TRBJ segments were identified across samples and were used for gene usage analysis of CDR3 amino acid clonotypes. COPE and FqMerger were used to merge filtered high-quality paired reads into contigs. BLAST was used to align contigs to IMGT TRBV, TRBD and TRBJ reference genes, and CDR3 was defined according to IMGT. Any clonotype with a frequency above 0.1% was counted as a highly expanded clone. Shannon entropy was used to measure repertoire diversity, and the Gini coefficient was used to measure V-J evenness. A clonotype found in more than one individual was treated as public. Using fastp trimming at Q25 and MiXCR clonotype assembly, TCRdb reanalyzed the public sequencing data and kept in-frame beta chains. Rows are combined by CDR3 protein, so each entry shows the most common genes and DNA. The V and J calls and clone size come from TCRdb's table, not from the authors' own analysis. The sample yields hundreds of thousands of distinct CDR3 sequences; roughly a sixth were counted once. 25% to 30% of the sample goes to the ten largest clones.

The time point label on this specimen signifies: newly diagnosed GD, antithyroid drugs for less than 3 months. For both TCR sequencing and RNA sequencing, RNA was extracted from PBMCs using TRIzol. The diagnosis of Graves' disease was made according to American Thyroid Association guidelines. Patients were recruited from an endocrinology department in Xi'an, China. Each patient gave around 9 milliliters of peripheral blood, collected in an EDTA anticoagulant tube. Ficoll Paque Plus density gradient separation was used to isolate PBMCs, and no additional T cell sorting was done. RNA quality was checked with an Agilent 2100 Bioanalyzer and agarose gel, and concentration with a NanoDrop 2000. The data were also submitted as part of a second study, on T cells in Graves' hyperthyroidism and ophthalmopathy. That second publication adds: Stable Graves' hyperthyroidism was defined as no progression to ophthalmopathy during 18 months of follow-up. Hyperthyroidism patients were aged 18 to 65 years and newly diagnosed, with disease duration of less than 2 months. The study excluded patients with uncontrolled infections, other autoimmune diseases, pregnancy or lactation. Diagnoses relied on clinical symptoms, serum thyroxine and TRAb, thyroid ultrasound and orbital computed tomography. For the first round of RT-PCR on the TCR CDR3, the HTBI primer set was used together with the Qiagen OneStep RT-PCR kit. Most expanded thyroid clonotypes (frequency above 0.001) were also detected in blood, suggesting blood repertoires may reflect thyroid immune responses. Ophthalmopathy was separated from stable hyperthyroidism by a 13 V-J signature model, with just over 85% sensitivity and 81% to 82% specificity obtained in cross-validation and 80%/75% obtained in testing. In validation, the model predicted progression to ophthalmopathy a median of about 5.9 months before onset, with approximately 70% sensitivity and roughly 79% specificity. TCR V-J signatures able to tell the groups apart were searched for in a discovery cohort of 100 patients, of whom roughly 42 had Graves' ophthalmopathy and 57 had stable Graves' hyperthyroidism. Whether ophthalmopathy could be predicted prospectively was tested in an independent validation cohort made up of about 18 hyperthyroidism patients plus 17 patients who later progressed to ophthalmopathy. The roughly 91 discovery patients were randomly split 7:3 into training and test sets. In addition, the study compared T-cell repertoires in thyroid tissue and in blood from five or six Graves' hyperthyroidism patients. Following sampling, methimazole starting at 30 mg daily was given to hyperthyroidism patients, and high-dose intravenous methylprednisolone was given to ophthalmopathy patients. A second multiplex PCR round built the libraries, followed by size selection and purification. Paired-end sequencing of the libraries was performed with 100 bp reads on an Illumina HiSeq2000. SOAPnuke was used to process the raw data, removing reads that contained adapters or uncalled bases, had a mean Phred below 15, or lacked an exact match to the constant primer or identifier. High-quality paired reads were merged with COPE v1.2.5, and unique nucleotide sequences were defined as clonotypes. MiTCR v1.1 was used to align the clonotypes against IMGT TRBV, TRBD and TRBJ reference segments. Analysis was restricted to V-J combinations with a frequency above 0.0001, which covered 99.2% of repertoires. A TCS score was defined as the ratio of F50 (clonal expansion) to E x V (chaos), with BLOSUM62-based TCRdist applied between CDR3 peptides within each V-J. Welch's t-statistics and random forest reduced roughly 500 V-J features to under 15, which were used in a naive Bayes classifier (R e1071). No statistical method was used to set the sample size in advance, and investigators knew the group allocation. According to the paper, TCR Vbeta CDR3 sequencing was carried out on 135 peripheral blood samples, which came from fewer than 50 ophthalmopathy, around 75 hyperthyroidism and roughly 17 progressor patients.

The clonotype originates from a man aged 40-49 years with Graves disease. Donor details come from another sample of the same person, matched by shared clones. This sample comprised peripheral blood mononuclear cells (PBMCs), obtained at new diagnosis, from a patient treated with antithyroid drugs. The chain is made from TRBV11-2 and TRBJ2-7; confidence is insufficient to name the D gene. The DNA is as follows: TGTGCCAGCAGCTCCCCCGGACGGAACGAAAGGGACGAGCAGTACTTC. It specifies CASSSPGRNERDEQYF.